There are many counts of the clone carrying this TCR beta chain. Its antigen is not known. This CDR3 comprises 13 residues. The V gene's germline CDR1 is DFQATT and CDR2 SNEGSKA (reference sequence). The ends were cut back, 3 bases at V and 3 bases at J, with 9 bases in the middle. The data derive from a study of molecular identifiers for immune sequencing clone quantification. Study-wide results and limits: Amid over 900,000 naive cells, spiked Jurkat TCR RNA from one cell was reportedly still detectable.

The bulk TCR libraries were made with methods described before and with listed TCR primers. TCRdb reanalysed the PCR reads using MiXCR and keeps one entry per CDR3 protein. The sample records tens of thousands of distinct CDR3 sequences, 15% to 20% being singletons. This TCR derives from a human donor in good health. Some libraries in this study had Jurkat cell RNA spiked in. Sequencing was carried out using naive CD8+ T cells from blood, with Jurkat cell RNA spiked in. Sample subset: FACS-sorted CD8+CD4-CCR7+CD45RA+ naive T cells. The chain links TRBV20-1 to TRBJ2-1; D unresolved. CDR3 nucleotide sequence: TGCAGTGCTAGTGGGAACAGCTACAATGAGCAGTTCTTC. Translated: CSASGNSYNEQFF.